The 11 T cell receptor beta chains listed next were all sequenced from one sample in a study of identical twins listed by TCRdb under 2016. The library relied on 5' RACE. For sequencing, an Illumina HiSeq 2000 was employed. TCRdb reprocessed the public reads (quality trimming at Q25 with fastp, clone calling with MiXCR) and kept in-frame beta chains. Duplicate CDR3 protein sequences are folded into a single record with the most common DNA and genes. Present in this sample are over 200,000 distinct CDR3 sequences, approximately 10% of which were seen just once. Jointly, the top ten make up about a tenth of the sample. Specimen: memory T cells sorted from blood. The cell subset or site tag for this specimen amounts to: CD45RO+ enriched T cells. These receptors were collected from a man aged 45-60 years in good health.

Only a few counts were recorded for this clonotype. V usage is TRBV4-1 and J usage is TRBJ2-1; D may be TRBD1 (6 bases). Trimming left V 3 bases short and J 6 bases short, with 18 bases between. The CDR3 is made up of 16 amino acids. Looked up from germline, CDR1 is MGHRA and CDR2 is YSYEKL. CDR3 loop: CASSHDRQAAVNEQFF. CDR3 nucleotide sequence: TGCGCCAGCAGCCACGACAGACAGGCGGCGGTCAATGAGCAGTTCTTC.

This clonotype was seen a few times. This may stem from a read error, because a much larger clone lies one nucleotide away. This chain links TRBV28 with TRBJ2-7; TRBD1 aligns across 9 bases. J gave up 6 bases and V 2 bases, and 8 bases lay outside the gene matches. The CDR3 runs to 15 residues. Germline V lookup: CDR1 MDHEN, CDR2 SYDVKM. CDR3 region: CASSLGGTGFSEQYF. The DNA of the CDR3 is TGTGCCAGCAGTTTAGGGGGGACAGGGTTCTCCGAGCAGTACTTC.

CDR3 region: CSARAGGRGDEQFF. CDR3 coding DNA: TGCAGTGCTAGAGCGGGGGGCCGGGGCGATGAGCAGTTCTTC. The rearrangement links TRBV20-1 to TRBJ2-1, with a weak D call TRBD2 (7 bases). Trimming removed 1 base at V and 8 bases at J, with 15 bases between. The CDR3 is 14 residues long. Looked up from germline, CDR1 is DFQATT and CDR2 is SNEGSKA (reference sequence).

This clonotype was counted at least ten times. J is TRBJ2-1 and V is TRBV12-3 or TRBV12-4; 11 positions match TRBD1. This CDR3 region has 15 residues. The V gene end was trimmed by 1 base and the J gene end by 9 bases; junction bases not matched to a gene: 5. This CDR3 reads CASSLVGQGASEQFF. CDR3 sequence (DNA): TGTGCCAGCAGTTTAGTTGGACAGGGGGCTAGTGAGCAGTTCTTC.

This clonotype was found many times. This chain joins TRBV7-6 and TRBJ2-5, with 7 bases matching TRBD2. Germline CDR1 is SGHVS and CDR2 is FNYEAQ. V shed 6 bases, J shed 1 base, and the junction held 11 bases outside the gene matches. This CDR3 region has 16 residues. The DNA of the CDR3 is TGTGCCAGCAGGGGGGGGGACCCGCGGGGCCAAGAGACCCAGTACTTC. Amino acid sequence: CASRGGDPRGQETQYF. Supplemented by reference TRBV7-6 and TRBJ2-5, the full variable domain reads GAGVSQSPRYKVTKRGQDVALRCDPISGHVSLYWYRQALGQGPEFLTYFNYEAQQDKSGLPNDRFSAERPEGSISTLTIQRTEQRDSAMYRCASRGGDPRGQETQYFGPGTRLLVL.

In this sample, this clonotype turned up many times. The gene calls are TRBV2 and TRBJ2-3; 10 nucleotides agree with TRBD2. The CDR3 runs to 17 residues. Trimming cost V 6 bases and J 1 base; bases outside gene matches: 10. Germline CDR1 and CDR2: SNHLY and FYNNEI. The CDR3 nucleotides read TGTGCCAGCAGGACGGCTAGCGGGGGTGGGGGCACAGATACGCAGTATTTT. Amino acids: CASRTASGGGGTDTQYF.

This clonotype has just a few counts. The V and J genes are TRBV30 and TRBJ2-5; 8 bases map to TRBD2. The CDR3 consists of 16 residues. Germline assignment: CDR1 GTSNPN and CDR2 SVGIG (reference sequence). The V gene end was trimmed by 3 bases and the J gene end by 2 bases; junction bases not matched to a gene: 11. The CDR3 DNA sequence: TGTGCCTGGAGCTCCGGGAGGGCCTTCCCGCAAGAGACCCAGTACTTC. Residues: CAWSSGRAFPQETQYF.

This clonotype was seen a handful of times. The rearrangement joins TRBV4-2 to TRBJ2-3, with D uncertain. CDR3 length: 15 residues. Trimming stripped 0 bases from V and 2 bases from J, with 9 bases between. CDR1 and CDR2 (germline): LGHNA, YNFKEQ. The CDR3 DNA reads TGTGCCAGCAGCCAAGAGTGGGTCCTCACAGATACGCAGTATTTT. Its protein product is CASSQEWVLTDTQYF.

There are many counts of this clonotype. The rearrangement uses TRBV27 and TRBJ1-2, with 8 positions matching TRBD1. There are 14 residues in the CDR3. Losses at the gene ends were 6 bases for V and 7 bases for J; bases not matched to a gene: 10. Germline V CDR1 and CDR2: MNHEY, SMNVEV (reference sequence). The CDR3 loop reads CASRRGTGSSGYTF. Written as DNA, the CDR3 is TGTGCCAGCAGGAGAGGGACAGGCTCATCTGGCTACACCTTC.

The chain combines TRBV5-4 with TRBJ2-5; D not resolved. V shed 0 bases and J shed 6 bases, with 9 bases lying between them. There are 13 residues in the CDR3. Looked up from germline, CDR1 is SGHNT and CDR2 is YYREEE (reference sequence). In nucleotides, the CDR3 is TGTGCCAGCAGCTTGGGATCGCCGAAGACCCAGTACTTC. This translates into CASSLGSPKTQYF. The whole variable domain, remainder taken from reference TRBV5-4 and TRBJ2-5, is ETGVTQSPTHLIKTRGQQVTLRCSSQSGHNTVSWYQQALGQGPQFIFQYYREEENGRGNFPPRFSGLQFPNYSSELNVNALELDDSALYLCASSLGSPKTQYFGPGTRLLVL.

This clonotype came up many times. The chain couples TRBV7-2 to TRBJ1-2, with D perhaps matching TRBD1 (5 bases). This CDR3 contains 14 residues. With 1 base removed from V and 7 bases from J, the gap between germline ends came to 13 bases. Germline V gene data show CDR1 as SGHTA and CDR2 as FQGNSA. The CDR3 nucleotides are TGTGCCAGCAGCTTAGGCCAGGGTATGGGTGGCTACACCTTC. It translates to CASSLGQGMGGYTF.